This TCR beta chain appears in the sequencing data of a study of blood T cell repertoires in COVID-19. Overall study: Sources were T cells, B-cell-depleted T cells, or PBMCs; the material itself was cDNA or gDNA.

Original processing notes: The assay estimated nucleated cells by amplifying reference gene primers. Generated by immunoSEQ multiplex PCR, the TCRdb table keeps only in-frame clones and is missing some. V, J and clone size were drawn from that table, and D and trimming were deduced from the DNA. The data show some 280,000 clones, with roughly 90% seen just once and approximately 13% held by the top ten. The CDR3 length is 13 residues. The V gene end was trimmed by 6 bases and the J gene end by 8 bases; junction bases not matched to a gene: 9. Germline loops: CDR1 MDHEN, CDR2 SYDVKM. Input material: peripheral blood. The receptor comes from a woman aged 55-75 years with acute or convalescent COVID-19. The chain uses TRBV28 and TRBJ1-2; TRBD1 agrees at 7 bases. CDR3 loop: CASRRDRESGYTF. CDR3 DNA sequence: TGTGCCAGCAGAAGAGACAGGGAAAGCGGCTACACCTTC.